This T cell receptor (beta chain) was profiled in a study of regulatory T cells in long-lasting Graves disease. Overall study context: Graves' patients, diagnosed recently, had received antithyroid drugs under 3 months.

This clonotype was seen ten or more times. CDR3 regions were amplified by Arm-PCR using iRepertoire HTBI primers to build TCR beta libraries. TCRdb reanalysed the multiplex PCR reads using MiXCR and keeps one entry per CDR3 protein. There are 400,000 to 500,000 distinct CDR3 sequences in the sample; roughly 15% occur only once, and approximately 22% lies in the top ten. The CDR3 runs 17 residues. Germline-derived CDR1 and CDR2 are LNHDA and SQIVND (reference sequence). J was trimmed by 9 bases and V by 2 bases; bases with no gene match: 11. Time point defined: newly diagnosed GD, antithyroid drugs for less than 3 months. TCR sequences were obtained from RNA taken from PBMCs. This sample was shared with a second study, whose subject was T cells in Graves' hyperthyroidism and ophthalmopathy. This second report adds: The hyperthyroidism was newly diagnosed and had lasted under 2 months; the patients were aged 18 to 65. When the TCR CDR3 underwent first-round RT-PCR, the HTBI primer set was used.

The sequencing used peripheral blood mononuclear cells (PBMCs), collected at new diagnosis, from a patient treated with antithyroid drugs. The sequence was obtained from a woman aged 18-35 years with Graves disease. V gene TRBV19 combines with J gene TRBJ2-1, with TRBD2 identical over 12 bases. CDR3 bases: TGTGCCAGTAGTATACCCCTACTAGCGGGAGGCGGCGGTGAGCAGTTCTTC. Translated: CASSIPLLAGGGGEQFF.